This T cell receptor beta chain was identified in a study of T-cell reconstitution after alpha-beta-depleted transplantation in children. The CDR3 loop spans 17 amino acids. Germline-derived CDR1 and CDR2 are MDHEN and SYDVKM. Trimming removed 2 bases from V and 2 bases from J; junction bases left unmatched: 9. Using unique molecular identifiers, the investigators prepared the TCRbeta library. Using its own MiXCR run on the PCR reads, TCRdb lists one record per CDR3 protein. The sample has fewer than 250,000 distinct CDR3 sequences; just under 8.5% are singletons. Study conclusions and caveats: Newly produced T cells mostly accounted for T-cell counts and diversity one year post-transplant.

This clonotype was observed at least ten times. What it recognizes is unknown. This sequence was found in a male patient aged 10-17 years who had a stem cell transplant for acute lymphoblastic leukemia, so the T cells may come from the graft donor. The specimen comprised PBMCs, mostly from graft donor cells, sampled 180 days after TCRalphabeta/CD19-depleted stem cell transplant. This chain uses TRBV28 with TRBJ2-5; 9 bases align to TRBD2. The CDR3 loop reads CASSLGRLAETQETQYF. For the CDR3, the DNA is TGTGCCAGCAGTTTAGGTCGACTAGCGGAGACTCAAGAGACCCAGTACTTC.